This T cell receptor (beta chain) was recorded in a study of PD-1 blockade in classical Hodgkin lymphoma. Study-wide findings and caveats: By cycle point C4D1, TCR diversity had risen significantly in CD4+ cells (but not CD8+ cells). Patients who initiated nivolumab within 1 year of ASCT were excluded. With respect to the repertoire differences, their causes, possibly disease activity or prior therapy, remain undefined.

The CDR3 loop spans 15 amino acids. Germline CDR1 and CDR2: MNHEY and SVGAGI. Unmatched junction bases numbered 9, after V lost 4 bases and J lost 8 bases. This clone was detected only a few times. Antigen specificity is unknown. Every one of the patients relapsed after autologous stem cell transplantation (brentuximab vedotin exposure was variable). Clones were read by immunoSEQ multiplex PCR, and TCRdb kept only the in-frame ones, dropping some. The repertoire has 95,000 to 100,000 clones, 85% to 90% of them found once; the top ten carry around 7%. Sequencing used peripheral blood mononuclear cells (PBMCs), obtained before the second cycle of nivolumab. This receptor was identified in a human donor with classical Hodgkin lymphoma. The chain recombines TRBV6-5 with TRBJ2-1; 9 bases fit TRBD1. CDR3: CASSSGQGLSHEQFF. The CDR3 coding sequence is TGTGCCAGCAGTTCGGGACAGGGTCTTTCACATGAGCAGTTCTTC.